These T cell receptor beta chains were read from a single sample in a study of blood T cell repertoires in COVID-19. Profiled with immunoSEQ multiplex PCR; TCRdb holds only in-frame clones, not every one. This sample has 350,000 to 450,000 clones, with more than 85% found just once. Sequenced material: PBMCs or T cells enriched from blood (not recorded which). The receptors were gathered from a woman aged 40 to 50 who had been exposed to COVID-19. CDR3s include the opening cysteine and the closing phenylalanine or tryptophan. Fields, in order: D gene, J gene, V gene, clone size, CDR3 DNA, CDR3 protein. The D gene is left open where the match is weak. Clone size, where shown, is once, few, many, or a class for clones that have expanded.

d_gene: NA
j_gene: TRBJ1-6
v_gene: TRBV4-1
abundance: NA
CDR3nt: TGCGCCAGCAGCCAAGAGGGGGGGGATCCCTATAATTCACCCCTCCACTTT
CDR3aa: CASSQEGGDPYNSPLHF

d_gene: TRBD1
j_gene: TRBJ1-2
v_gene: TRBV7-3
abundance: NA
CDR3nt: TGTGCCAGCAGCTTAGAAGGGGGACAGGGAAAAAAGGATGGCTACACCTTC
CDR3aa: CASSLEGGQGKKDGYTF

d_gene: NA
j_gene: TRBJ1-5
v_gene: TRBV5-8
abundance: NA
CDR3nt: TGTGCCAGCAGCTTTAGTTTTCAGGGATCCTATCATAGCAATCAGCCCCAGCATTTT
CDR3aa: CASSFSFQGSYHSNQPQHF

d_gene: NA
j_gene: TRBJ1-6
v_gene: TRBV7-2
abundance: NA
CDR3nt: TGTGCCAGAAGCGACTCGAGGTTTCATAATTCACCCCTCCACTTT
CDR3aa: CARSDSRFHNSPLHF

d_gene: NA
j_gene: TRBJ1-5
v_gene: TRBV7-2
abundance: NA
CDR3nt: TGTGCCAGCAGCTTAGGCACACGTAGCAATCAGCCCCAGCATTTT
CDR3aa: CASSLGTRSNQPQHF

d_gene: NA
j_gene: TRBJ1-1
v_gene: TRBV12-3/TRBV12-4
abundance: NA
CDR3nt: TGTGCCAGCAGTCCGAGGGGGGGCACTGAAGCTTTCTTT
CDR3aa: CASSPRGGTEAFF

d_gene: NA
j_gene: TRBJ1-5
v_gene: TRBV12-3/TRBV12-4
abundance: NA
CDR3nt: TGTGCCAGCAGTTTATTTAGTAATCAGCCCCAGCATTTT
CDR3aa: CASSLFSNQPQHF

d_gene: NA
j_gene: TRBJ1-1
v_gene: TRBV27
abundance: NA
CDR3nt: TGTGCCAGCAGCCCGACTAGGGTTAACACTGAAGCTTTCTTT
CDR3aa: CASSPTRVNTEAFF

d_gene: TRBD2
j_gene: TRBJ2-5
v_gene: TRBV10-3
abundance: NA
CDR3nt: TGTGCCATCAGTGAGTCAGGCGGGAGCCAAAAGACCCAGTACTTC
CDR3aa: CAISESGGSQKTQYF

d_gene: NA
j_gene: TRBJ1-3
v_gene: TRBV19
abundance: once
CDR3nt: TGTGCCAGTAGTACCGCCAGGGCTCCCTTCTCTGGAAACACCATATATTTT
CDR3aa: CASSTARAPFSGNTIYF

d_gene: TRBD1
j_gene: TRBJ1-4
v_gene: TRBV7-6
abundance: many
CDR3nt: TGTGCCAGCAGACCGGGACAGGGTCGAGAAAAACTGTTTTTT
CDR3aa: CASRPGQGREKLFF

d_gene: NA
j_gene: TRBJ2-6
v_gene: TRBV7-6
abundance: NA
CDR3nt: TGTGCCAGCAGCTCAATTCGCGGGGCTGGGGCCAACGTCCTGACTTTC
CDR3aa: CASSSIRGAGANVLTF

d_gene: TRBD1
j_gene: TRBJ1-1
v_gene: TRBV6-2/TRBV6-3
abundance: few
CDR3nt: TGTGCCAGCAGTTACTCGATGACAGGGGCGTCAATGAACACTGAAGCTTTCTTT
CDR3aa: CASSYSMTGASMNTEAFF

d_gene: TRBD1
j_gene: TRBJ1-5
v_gene: TRBV2
abundance: once
CDR3nt: TGTGCCAGCAGGGGTGGGACAGGGGTTGTCGATCAGCCCCAGCATTTT
CDR3aa: CASRGGTGVVDQPQHF

d_gene: NA
j_gene: TRBJ2-3
v_gene: TRBV2
abundance: few
CDR3nt: TGTGCCAGCACCTCAGCGACAGGATACACAGATACGCAGTATTTT
CDR3aa: CASTSATGYTDTQYF

d_gene: TRBD2
j_gene: TRBJ2-7
v_gene: TRBV11-2
abundance: NA
CDR3nt: TGTGCCAGCAGCCGTCTAGCGGCGGGCTACGAGCAGTACTTC
CDR3aa: CASSRLAAGYEQYF

d_gene: TRBD2
j_gene: TRBJ2-1
v_gene: TRBV7-2
abundance: NA
CDR3nt: TGTGCCAGCAGCTTAAGGACGGGACTAGCTAGTCATGAGCAGTTCTTC
CDR3aa: CASSLRTGLASHEQFF

d_gene: NA
j_gene: TRBJ1-1
v_gene: TRBV27
abundance: once
CDR3nt: TGTGCCAGCAGTAGACAGGCTAACACTGAAGCTTTCTTT
CDR3aa: CASSRQANTEAFF

d_gene: TRBD1
j_gene: TRBJ1-6
v_gene: TRBV6-6
abundance: few
CDR3nt: TGTGCCAGCAGCCTCCTAGGGACAGGGGGAAATTCACCCCTCCACTTT
CDR3aa: CASSLLGTGGNSPLHF

d_gene: NA
j_gene: TRBJ1-3
v_gene: TRBV6-1
abundance: NA
CDR3nt: TGTGCCAGCAGTGAAGGGGGCAGCTCTGGAAACACCATATATTTT
CDR3aa: CASSEGGSSGNTIYF

d_gene: NA
j_gene: TRBJ1-4
v_gene: TRBV19
abundance: NA
CDR3nt: TGTGCCAGTAGTACCATGGGGGGTGAAAAACTGTTTTTT
CDR3aa: CASSTMGGEKLFF

d_gene: NA
j_gene: TRBJ1-4
v_gene: TRBV20-1
abundance: NA
CDR3nt: TGCAGTGCTAGTATCCCGTTTGGGGGACTAACTAATGAAAAACTGTTTTTT
CDR3aa: CSASIPFGGLTNEKLFF

d_gene: NA
j_gene: TRBJ1-5
v_gene: TRBV5-6
abundance: many
CDR3nt: TGTGCCAGCAGTGAACAGGGTAGCGAGCCCCAGCATTTT
CDR3aa: CASSEQGSEPQHF

d_gene: TRBD2
j_gene: TRBJ2-2
v_gene: TRBV14
abundance: NA
CDR3nt: TGTGCCAGCAGCCAAGATAGACTAGCGGGGACCACCGGGGAGCTGTTTTTT
CDR3aa: CASSQDRLAGTTGELFF

d_gene: NA
j_gene: TRBJ1-1
v_gene: TRBV5-1
abundance: once
CDR3nt: TGCGCCAGCAGCTCTACGAGGAACACTGAAGCTTTCTTT
CDR3aa: CASSSTRNTEAFF